The clone carrying this TCR beta chain appeared a single time. The V gene lost 8 bases and the J gene lost 7 bases, with 15 bases spanning the gap. The CDR3 is 14 residues long. From germline, CDR1 is LGHDT and CDR2 YNNKEL (reference sequence). This record comes from a study of blood T cell repertoires in COVID-19. The table came from immunoSEQ multiplex PCR; TCRdb's copy has only in-frame clones and leaves some out. The data contain approximately 270,000 clones, 70% to 90% of them seen just once; the ten biggest clones take up around 1.7%. Sequencing input: PBMCs or T cells enriched from blood (not recorded which). The rearrangement joins TRBV3-1 (or the pseudogene TRBV3-2) to TRBJ1-6; D is unresolved. The TCR sequence derives from a man aged 40-55 years who had recovered from COVID-19. The CDR3 loop reads CASAQENNNSPLHF. The CDR3 coding sequence is TGTGCCAGCGCACAAGAAAATAACAATTCACCCCTCCACTTT.